Listed here are 25 T cell receptor beta chains from one sample, sequenced in a study of blood T cell repertoires in COVID-19. Assay: immunoSEQ multiplex PCR; the TCRdb copy retains only in-frame clones and omits some. The sample includes about 280,000 clones, 70% to 90% seen only once; the top ten take 1%. Material: PBMCs or T cells enriched from blood (not recorded which). The source is a woman in her thirties who had recovered from COVID-19.

The chain carries TRBV18 and TRBJ2-1, with TRBD2 identical over 8 bases. The germline V gene encodes CDR1 KGHSH and CDR2 LQKENI. V lost 2 bases, J lost 8 bases, and 17 bases stayed unmatched. CDR3 size: 18 residues. The CDR3 is CASSPKTKRESFTYEQFF. CDR3 nucleotide sequence: TGTGCCAGCTCACCAAAAACGAAGCGGGAGTCATTTACATATGAGCAGTTCTTC.

This clone showed up just once. The rearrangement links TRBV6-5 to TRBJ1-1, with D unresolved. V dropped 2 bases and J dropped 11 bases, with 15 bases sitting between them. The CDR3 is made up of 13 amino acids. Germline values: CDR1 MNHEY, CDR2 SVGAGI. In DNA, the CDR3 is TGTGCCAGCAGTTACGGAGCGAGGGCCTATGCTTTCTTT. Its protein product is CASSYGARAYAFF.

The CDR3 nucleotides are TGTGCCTGGAGTGTAAGGCGGAGGGGGCTTGGTGGCTACACCTTC. This encodes CAWSVRRRGLGGYTF. V and J are TRBV30 and TRBJ1-2, with 7 bases identical to TRBD1. This CDR3 spans 15 amino acids. Germline values: CDR1 GTSNPN, CDR2 SVGIG (reference sequence). Germline trimming cut 0 bases from V and 7 bases from J; bases unmatched to any gene: 11.

This clone came up a few times. The chain is built from TRBV5-1 and TRBJ2-3; D unclear. V was clipped by 1 base and J by 6 bases, with 6 bases between them. The CDR3 runs to 12 residues. Germline V gives CDR1 SGHRS, CDR2 YFSETQ. The CDR3 region is CASSLSRDTQYF. DNA of the CDR3: TGCGCCAGCAGCTTGAGTCGGGATACGCAGTATTTT. The entire variable domain, with the rest obtained from reference TRBV5-1 and TRBJ2-3, is as follows: KAGVTQTPRYLIKTRGQQVTLSCSPISGHRSVSWYQQTPGQGLQFLFEYFSETQRNKGNFPGRFSGRQFSNSRSEMNVSTLELGDSALYLCASSLSRDTQYFGPGTRLTVL.

The chain is built from TRBV29-1 and TRBJ1-1; unclear D gene. The germline V gene has CDR1 SQVTM and CDR2 ANQGSEA. V gave up 4 bases and J gave up 0 bases, with 12 bases separating them. This CDR3 is 14 amino acids long. The CDR3: CSVGTGSLNTEAFF. The CDR3 DNA sequence: TGCAGCGTTGGGACGGGATCCCTGAACACTGAAGCTTTCTTT.

The J gene is TRBJ1-5, the V gene TRBV28; a possible D gene is TRBD1 (6 bases). This CDR3 has 14 residues. Trimming stripped 2 bases from V and 10 bases from J, with 15 bases between. CDR1 is MDHEN and CDR2 is SYDVKM in the germline V gene. Here the CDR3 reads CASSLTGGPHPQHF. The DNA of the CDR3 is TGTGCCAGCAGTTTAACGGGGGGCCCTCATCCCCAGCATTTT. The variable domain in full, completed from reference TRBV28 and TRBJ1-5, reads DVKVTQSSRYLVKRTGEKVFLECVQDMDHENMFWYRQDPGLGLRLIYFSYDVKMKEKGDIPEGYSVSREKKERFSLILESASTNQTSMYLCASSLTGGPHPQHFGDGTRLSIL.

The rearrangement uses TRBV30 and TRBJ1-5, with a possible D match to TRBD1 (5 bases). This CDR3 comprises 13 residues. CDR1 GTSNPN and CDR2 SVGIG come from the germline V gene (reference sequence). V lost 3 bases, J lost 7 bases, and 13 bases lay in between. CDR3 protein: CAWRPGGDQPQHF. CDR3 nucleotides: TGTGCCTGGAGGCCAGGCGGGGACCAGCCCCAGCATTTT. The full variable domain, completed using reference TRBV30 and TRBJ1-5, is SQTIHQWPATLVQPVGSPLSLECTVEGTSNPNLYWYRQAAGRGLQLLFYSVGIGQISSEVPQNLSASRPQDRQFILSSKKLLLSDSGFYLCAWRPGGDQPQHFGDGTRLSIL.

The gene calls are TRBV6-2 or TRBV6-3 and TRBJ1-1; 8 bases agree with TRBD1. The CDR3 is 18 amino acids. Germline values: CDR1 MNHEY, CDR2 SVGEGT. V lost 2 bases and J lost 0; bases outside the gene matches: 11. CDR3 in DNA: TGTGCCAGCAGTTACGCCTTCGCGGGACAGGTCATGAACACTGAAGCTTTCTTT. It translates to CASSYAFAGQVMNTEAFF.

V is TRBV5-4 and J is TRBJ2-1, with 12 positions matching TRBD2. Germline assignment: CDR1 SGHNT and CDR2 YYREEE (reference sequence). CDR3 length: 16 residues. The junction had 6 bases not matched to a gene; V was cut back by 4 bases and J by 4 bases. This CDR3 is CASSGRTSGDYNEQFF. CDR3 sequence (DNA): TGTGCCAGCAGCGGACGGACTAGCGGGGATTACAATGAGCAGTTCTTC.

DNA for the CDR3: TGTGCCAGCAGTGGAGCGGACACAGATACGCAGTATTTT. This translates into CASSGADTDTQYF. The chain couples TRBV6-2 or TRBV6-3 to TRBJ2-3; weak D call: TRBD2 (5 bases). The CDR3 totals 13 residues. Deletions cut 5 bases from V and 2 bases from J, with 8 bases between. CDR1 is MNHEY and CDR2 is SVGEGT in the germline V gene.

The chain uses TRBV27 and TRBJ2-7, with 12 bases aligning to TRBD2. Germline CDR1 MNHEY, CDR2 SMNVEV (reference sequence). CDR3 size: 16 residues. J was trimmed by 0 bases and V by 6 bases; bases with no gene match: 6. The CDR3 loop reads CASRGLAGIRSYEQYF. In DNA, the CDR3 is TGTGCCAGCAGAGGACTAGCGGGGATACGCTCCTACGAGCAGTACTTC.

J is TRBJ1-1 and V is TRBV5-4; D call uncertain. Germline CDR1 is SGHNT and CDR2 is YYREEE (reference sequence). The V and J ends lost 0 bases and 4 bases respectively, with 7 bases between them. The CDR3 extends over 13 amino acids. The CDR3 protein is CASSLDSLTEAFF. The CDR3 coding sequence is TGTGCCAGCAGCTTGGACAGTCTCACTGAAGCTTTCTTT.

The chain joins TRBV13 to TRBJ1-1; 8 nucleotides agree with TRBD1. The CDR3 is 17 residues long. Trimming at V came to 5 bases and at J to 0 bases, leaving 11 bases not matched to a gene. The germline V gene has CDR1 PRHDT and CDR2 FYEKMQ (reference sequence). This CDR3 is CASSLRQGTLMNTEAFF. CDR3 DNA: TGTGCCAGCAGCCTGAGACAGGGGACGTTGATGAACACTGAAGCTTTCTTT.

The chain employs TRBV19 and TRBJ1-4; maybe TRBD1 (6 bases). The V end was cut by 6 bases, the J end by 8 bases, with 19 bases between. Germline loops: CDR1 LNHDA, CDR2 SQIVND (reference sequence). This CDR3 is 15 amino acids long. The CDR3 region has the DNA TGTGCCAGTAGAACTAGGACAGCCGCAGAGGAAAAACTGTTTTTT. Translated: CASRTRTAAEEKLFF.

This sequence joins TRBV30 and TRBJ1-2, with D tentatively TRBD1 (6 bases). V was pared by 3 bases and J by 7 bases, with 9 bases between. The germline V gene encodes CDR1 GTSNPN and CDR2 SVGIG (reference sequence). The CDR3 spans 11 residues. The CDR3 region has the DNA TGTGCCTGGAGCCCGGACAGTGGCTACACCTTC. It is translated as CAWSPDSGYTF. The full variable domain, its missing parts supplied by reference TRBV30 and TRBJ1-2, is SQTIHQWPATLVQPVGSPLSLECTVEGTSNPNLYWYRQAAGRGLQLLFYSVGIGQISSEVPQNLSASRPQDRQFILSSKKLLLSDSGFYLCAWSPDSGYTFGSGTRLTVV.

This chain connects TRBV7-3 to TRBJ2-5; possibly TRBD2 for D (7 bases). The V end lost 5 bases, the J end lost 5 bases, and 18 bases lay between the germline ends. CDR3 length equals 15 residues. The germline V gene encodes CDR1 SGHTA and CDR2 FQGTGA. The CDR3 DNA reads as TGTGCCAGCAGCCTCCTCCACGGGGGGCGGGAGACCCAGTACTTC. Translation: CASSLLHGGRETQYF.

This sequence joins TRBV11-3 and TRBJ1-5; 7 bases are shared with TRBD1. Germline CDR1 SGHNT, CDR2 YENEEA. With 4 bases clipped from V and 0 bases from J, the junction kept 15 bases outside the gene matches. CDR3 length: 19 amino acids. As DNA, the CDR3 is TGTGCCAGCAGCTCCCTATGTGCCGGGACAGATTATAGCAATCAGCCCCAGCATTTT. It translates to CASSSLCAGTDYSNQPQHF.

The chain combines TRBV5-6 with TRBJ1-1; a possible D gene is TRBD1 (6 bases). V was cut by 2 bases and J by 4 bases, with 12 bases left in between. CDR1 and CDR2 from the germline V gene are SGHDT and YYEEEE. This CDR3 is 14 amino acids long. Here the CDR3 reads CASSFTGRGTEAFF. The CDR3 DNA follows: TGTGCCAGCAGCTTTACAGGGAGGGGCACTGAAGCTTTCTTT.

The gene calls are TRBV5-1 and TRBJ1-1; D unclear. CDR3 length equals 19 residues. The V gene's germline CDR1 is SGHRS and CDR2 YFSETQ. Trimming removed 1 base from V and 0 bases from J, with 22 bases in between. The CDR3, as DNA: TGCGCCAGCAGCTTGCCCCGGCGCAACTCCACAGATATGAACACTGAAGCTTTCTTT. This codes for CASSLPRRNSTDMNTEAFF.

The chain joins TRBV2 to TRBJ2-7; 10 bases match TRBD2. Germline-derived CDR1 and CDR2 are SNHLY and FYNNEI. With 6 bases clipped from V and 6 bases from J, the junction kept 11 bases outside the gene matches. This CDR3 has 15 amino acids. The CDR3 loop is CASSATGLAIGEQYF. The CDR3 DNA follows: TGTGCCAGCAGCGCTACGGGACTAGCGATCGGCGAGCAGTACTTC.

The gene calls are TRBV24-1 and TRBJ1-5, with D possibly being TRBD1 (5 bases). The CDR3 loop spans 14 amino acids. V was cut by 5 bases and J by 5 bases, with 12 bases left in between. Germline V lookup: CDR1 KGHDR, CDR2 SFDVKD. CDR3 DNA: TGTGCCACCAGTGCGTCAGGGTGGGATCAGCCCCAGCATTTT. Protein product: CATSASGWDQPQHF.

The chain uses TRBV10-2 and TRBJ1-1; no reliable D call. V gave up 3 bases and J gave up 2 bases, with 7 bases separating them. Germline V gene lookup returns CDR1 WSHSY and CDR2 SAAADI. The CDR3 is made up of 13 amino acids. DNA of the CDR3: TGCGCCAGCAGTGAAAGGAGAAACACTGAAGCTTTCTTT. This translates into CASSERRNTEAFF.

This chain links TRBV12-3 or TRBV12-4 with TRBJ1-1; D call uncertain. The CDR3 consists of 13 residues. V shed 7 bases and J shed 0 bases, with 9 bases lying between them. The CDR3 loop reads CASKQSMNTEAFF. CDR3 nucleotides: TGTGCCAGCAAACAGTCCATGAACACTGAAGCTTTCTTT.

The chain links TRBV2 to TRBJ2-2; D is possibly TRBD1 (5 bases). Germline assignment: CDR1 SNHLY and CDR2 FYNNEI. Trimming stripped 0 bases from V and 2 bases from J, with 7 bases between. The CDR3 is made up of 15 amino acids. The CDR3 region is CASSEAWTNTGELFF. For the CDR3, the DNA is TGTGCCAGCAGTGAAGCGTGGACAAACACCGGGGAGCTGTTTTTT. Full variable domain (rest looked up from reference TRBV2 and TRBJ2-2): EPEVTQTPSHQVTQMGQEVILRCVPISNHLYFYWYRQILGQKVEFLVSFYNNEISEKSEIFDDQFSVERPDGSNFTLKIRSTKLEDSAMYFCASSEAWTNTGELFFGEGSRLTVL.

This clone was seen only once. The V gene is TRBV27, the J gene TRBJ2-5; D is possibly TRBD1 (6 bases). Germline-derived CDR1 and CDR2 are MNHEY and SMNVEV (reference sequence). V lost 2 bases and J lost 5, with 9 bases in between. The CDR3 has 13 residues. CDR3 nucleotide sequence: TGTGCCAGCAGTTTAGGGCAGGGGGAGACCCAGTACTTC. It yields the protein CASSLGQGETQYF.